The entry that follows covers one T cell receptor beta chain sequence. Its antigen remains unidentified. The DNA is left out, because the CDR3 cannot be placed on it with certainty; the CDR3 is given as TCRdb lists it. Clones were read by immunoSEQ multiplex PCR, and TCRdb kept only the in-frame ones, dropping some. The table shows about 2.1 million clones, with 85% to 95% occurring only once. The entry originates in a study of shared clonotypes between healthy human individuals. Naive CD8 cells comprised CD45RO-negative, CCR7-positively selected cells, excluding terminally differentiated effector memory CD45RA+ cells. Notes on the study in general: Several donors held around 5% of naive CD4 clonotypes in common.

The CDR3 numbers 18 amino acids, ends counted. The TCR was taken from a man between 18 and 35 years old in good health. Some clones in this sample may be carry-over from other donors' samples. Material: naive CD8+ T cells from PBMCs. The V call is TRBV21-1, the J call TRBJ2-4; TRBD2 is the table's D call and was not checked against the DNA. TRBV21-1 is recorded as a pseudogene. CDR3 sequence: CASSKVGRGSLAKNIQYF.